The clone carrying this T cell receptor beta chain was counted a few times. Its antigen is not identified. The data were taken from a study of T-cell memory formation after mild COVID-19. Study-wide context: TCR clusters were mostly confined to one donor each. Overall study findings and caveats: Day 15 to 85 contracting clones showed balanced CD4/CD8; day 15 to 37 expanders favored CD4+.

Germline CDR1 is SEHNR and CDR2 is FQNEAQ (reference sequence). The CDR3 extends over 13 amino acids. V lost 5 bases, J lost 9 bases, and 14 bases lay in between. TCRdb passed the 5' RACE reads through MiXCR, listing each CDR3 protein once. Of 350,000 to 500,000 distinct CDR3 sequences listed, around 19% were seen once; the top ten hold roughly 8%. The sample comprised PBMCs or a T cell subset sorted from them (not recorded which). The TCR comes from an adult woman who had mild COVID-19 (a few samples of this study predate the infection). Cell type and time point are not known. This sequence joins TRBV7-9 and TRBJ2-1; D might be TRBD2 (5 bases). The CDR3 protein is CASSSQPSSEQFF. The CDR3 DNA is TGTGCCAGCAGCAGTCAACCTAGCAGTGAGCAGTTCTTC.